This record looks at one T cell receptor beta chain sequence and its context. What it binds is not known. The entry originates in a study of T cell responses to AZD1222 COVID-19 vaccine. Method: immunoSEQ multiplex PCR; TCRdb's copy keeps in-frame clones and lacks some. The profile covers about 150,000 clones, with roughly nine tenths appearing a single time and about 4.7% taken by the ten largest. The V and J ends lost 5 bases and 0 bases respectively, with 14 bases between them. The CDR3 contains 15 residues. Germline V gene data show CDR1 as MNHEY and CDR2 as SVGAGI. Study-level results: Baseline seropositivity characterized only a handful of AZD1222 recipients. White British ancestry dominated among donors, who included more females, and clonal diversity was possibly underestimated. Distributed over spike, vaccine-associated CD4 TCRs predominated at 160-218 and 743-854.

The material was peripheral blood, obtained on day 0 of AZD1222 vaccination. The sequence came from an adult in good health. This chain connects TRBV6-5 to TRBJ2-7; the D gene is possibly TRBD1 (6 bases). The CDR3, as DNA: TGTGCCAGCAGTAGGGTACAGGGTTTCTCCTACGAGCAGTACTTC. Protein sequence: CASSRVQGFSYEQYF.